This T cell receptor beta chain was sequenced for a study of T-cell memory formation after mild COVID-19 (dated by TCRdb to the early 2020s). Study-wide context: Most TCR sequence clusters were specific to one of the two donors. The cohort comprised two young, previously healthy adult volunteers, one female and one male. In two donors, T-cell clones that expanded and contracted after mild COVID-19 were followed by sequencing TCRalpha and TCRbeta repertoires longitudinally.

Ficoll-Paque density gradient centrifugation was the method used to isolate PBMCs. Results the study describes overall, beyond this receptor: Only two mild cases were covered by the study, and larger cohorts that include severe cases with pre-infection samples were considered necessary. The second-wave clones that peaked on day 37 were not confirmed to be SARS-CoV-2 specific. Balanced CD4/CD8 phenotypes were observed for clones contracting from day 15 to 85, whereas a bias towards CD4+ was observed for a second wave of clones expanding from day 15 to 37. Contracting CD4+ clones turned up mainly in the CM and EM memory subsets, whereas EMRA was where CD8+ clones were enriched. The detection of some responding clones in pre-infection memory suggests that pre-existing cross-reactive memory T cells joined the SARS-CoV-2 response.

This clonotype was counted a few times. This receptor's antigen is unknown. Per-base quality was not reported, and no clone a single base away is much larger than it. V was cut back by 5 bases and J by 7 bases, leaving a gap of 15 bases between them. The CDR3 holds 13 amino acids from the cysteine to the phenylalanine. Only CDR3 DNA is held: 39 bases, read in frame from base 1. CDR1 and CDR2, looked up from the germline V gene (reference sequence), are DFQATT and SNEGSKA. The run used an Illumina NovaSeq 6000. TCRalpha and TCRbeta cDNA libraries were built by 5'RACE with constant-segment primers, adding sample barcodes and unique molecular identifiers. RNA was extracted from every sample with Trizol reagent. The libraries were amplified in two PCR steps, and the second step added a second sample barcode and Illumina TruSeq adapters. Libraries were sequenced on an Illumina NovaSeq with 2 x 150 bp paired-end reads. The authors processed their data as follows. The reads were demultiplexed and collapsed into UMI-guided consensus sequences using migec v1.2.7. With mixcr v2.1.11, UMI consensuses were aligned to TRA and TRB V and J templates and assembled into clonotypes. Expanded or contracted clonotypes were those called significant by both edgeR and NoisET, with noise models trained on biological replicates. edgeR calls used a false discovery rate-adjusted p below 0.01 and a log2 fold-change threshold of 1. As an exploratory analysis of dynamics, max-normalized trajectories of the 1000 most abundant clonotypes were examined by PCA with hierarchical clustering. Each responding clone was given a CD4 or CD8 phenotype based on the CD4+ and CD8+ repertoires, which had been sequenced separately. The public reads were quality trimmed at Q25 with fastp and then assembled into clones with MiXCR by TCRdb, keeping productive beta chains. For every CDR3 protein sequence, its rows merge into one entry that carries the most common genes and DNA. For this entry, the V and J calls and clone size follow TCRdb and not the study's own pipeline. This sample is represented by 300,000 to 350,000 distinct CDR3 sequences; approximately 14% of them were singletons. 20% to 25% of the sample goes to the ten largest clones.

This clonotype originated in a man aged 18 to 30 who had mild COVID-19 (a few samples of this study predate the infection). The sample titles of this study are shuffled in the database, so cell type and time point are left out; the donor was told from shared clones. Sequencing input: PBMCs or a T cell subset sorted from them (not recorded which). Recombination connected TRBV20-1 to TRBJ2-1; no D segment can be confidently identified. CDR3 sequence: CSAVVVQRNEQFF. At the DNA level, the sequence is TGCAGTGCTGTAGTGGTGCAGAGGAATGAGCAGTTCTTC.